This TCR beta chain is from a study of CD8 T cells in Susac syndrome. Findings and caveats of the study: Susac syndrome CD4+ T cell repertoires showed no clonal expansion.

Sequencing of TCR beta covered CD8+ and CD4+ T cells obtained from blood. Deletions cut 0 bases from V and 0 bases from J, with 11 bases between. The CDR3 extends over 17 amino acids. CDR1 is MGHRA and CDR2 is YSYEKL in the germline V gene. Reverse transcription of roughly 0.45 to 1 ug RNA was performed with random hexamers. Each CDR3 protein gets one entry after TCRdb re-called the immunoSEQ multiplex PCR reads with MiXCR. Counted here are 150,000 to 180,000 distinct CDR3 sequences, 90% to 95% occurring once; the ten biggest clones make up 0.16%. In regard to this clonotype: The antigen is not known.

This clonotype was obtained from a human donor with Susac syndrome. Sample: CD4+ T cells from PBMCs. This chain links TRBV4-1 with TRBJ2-2; tentatively, D is TRBD1 (6 bases). The CDR3 DNA reads TGCGCCAGCAGCCAAGATAGGGCAGGGGCGAACACCGGGGAGCTGTTTTTT. As protein: CASSQDRAGANTGELFF.